The T cell receptor (beta chain) described here comes from a study of shared T cell receptors in the human thymus. Using immunoSEQ multiplex PCR, the repertoire was profiled, and TCRdb retains in-frame clones only, with some absent. The sample shows approximately 400,000 clones, over 90% of them seen only once. This TCR came from a human donor. Input material: thymocytes.

CDR3 region: CASSLCAGYEQYF. DNA for the CDR3: TGTGCCAGCAGTTTGTGCGCAGGCTACGAGCAGTACTTC. The chain links TRBV27 to TRBJ2-7; D unclear. Germline CDR1 reads MNHEY; CDR2 reads SMNVEV (reference sequence). V dropped 3 bases and J dropped 3 bases, with 9 bases sitting between them. There are 13 residues in the CDR3.